This T cell receptor beta chain was found in a study of cytomegalovirus exposure and HLA in healthy donors. PCR primers comprised 60 Vbeta and 13 Jbeta primers. Measured with immunoSEQ multiplex PCR; TCRdb has only the in-frame clones, and not every one. The data show 150,000 to 200,000 clones, 83% seen once. Looked up from germline, CDR1 is WNHNN and CDR2 is SYGVQD (reference sequence). With 5 bases removed from V and 3 bases from J, the gap between germline ends came to 6 bases. The CDR3 is made up of 12 amino acids. This rearrangement joins TRBV10-1 to TRBJ2-3, with D unresolved. The source of this sequence is a man in his fifties or sixties in good health and CMV-seropositive. The specimen sequenced was PBMCs. This CDR3 is CASSLLTDTQYF. Written as DNA, the CDR3 is TGCGCCAGCAGTTTACTAACAGATACGCAGTATTTT.